The source of this T cell receptor beta chain is a study of T cells in Graves' hyperthyroidism and ophthalmopathy. CDR3 length: 14 amino acids. Germline loops: CDR1 SNHLY, CDR2 FYNNEI. V trimming: 8 bases; J trimming: 4 bases; junction bases outside the gene matches: 9. Amplified TCR beta CDR3 regions derived from RNA transcripts. TCR CDR3 underwent first-round RT-PCR with the HTBI primer set. TCRdb recomputed calls from the multiplex PCR reads with MiXCR, one row per CDR3 protein. In the table there are roughly 500,000 distinct CDR3 sequences, 16% of which are singletons. This clonotype has at least ten counts.

The V and J genes are TRBV2 and TRBJ2-3; 7 bases align to TRBD2. The TCR sequence derives from a woman aged 30 to 39 with Graves' ophthalmopathy. The sequenced sample was blood. CDR3 sequence (DNA): TGTGCCAGCCTCCTGCGGGAGTTATCAGATACGCAGTATTTT. As protein: CASLLRELSDTQYF. Complete variable domain (other parts from reference TRBV2 and TRBJ2-3): EPEVTQTPSHQVTQMGQEVILRCVPISNHLYFYWYRQILGQKVEFLVSFYNNEISEKSEIFDDQFSVERPDGSNFTLKIRSTKLEDSAMYFCASLLRELSDTQYFGPGTRLTVL.